This T cell receptor beta chain stems from a study of graft-versus-host responses after intestinal transplantation (dated by TCRdb to about 2021). Study-wide context: Recipients received multivisceral, liver-intestinal, or isolated intestinal transplants. Every recipient was given anti-thymocyte globulin induction, then maintenance tacrolimus and steroids for 3 to 4 years. Graft-versus-host and host-versus-graft alloreactive T cell clones were tracked in the graft, circulation and bone marrow after intestinal transplantation using bulk TCR-beta CDR3 sequencing. Alloreactive clones were identified by sequencing pre-transplant mixed lymphocyte reaction products and comparing them with unstimulated pre-transplant donor and recipient T cells. Donor T cell macrochimerism was defined as a peak of at least 4% donor T cells among recipient peripheral blood mononuclear cells. The cohort enrolled about two dozen intestinal transplant recipients including one retransplant, and 3 patients lacking pretransplant specimens were excluded. Samples from a few later patients were sequenced in-house on an Illumina MiSeq with MiXCR processing rather than by the commercial service. Study-level results and caveats: GvH clones were detected in recipient bone marrow, and some of these GvH clones were observed earlier in ileal mucosa or blood, consistent with an intestinal mucosal origin. Early after transplant, peak levels of circulating GvH clones were associated with declines in HvG clones. The conclusions were limited by the relatively low number and heterogeneity of the intestinal transplant patients. In patients with donor T cell macrochimerism, the allografts had high GvH to HvG T cell clonal ratios.

Its CDR3 holds 15 amino acids, cysteine through phenylalanine. The DNA shown is the 45-base CDR3, in frame from base 1. The germline V gene specifies SGDLS as CDR1 and YYNGEE as CDR2. V ends up 3 bases short and J 6 bases short, with an unmatched junction base count of 4. Libraries were built with the immunoSEQ multiplex PCR assay. For most patients, genomic DNA was subjected to high-throughput TCR-beta CDR3 sequencing by Adaptive Biotechnologies. The authors' analysis ran thus. Adaptive's ImmunoSEQ software was the source of the TCR sequencing data for 18 patients, while a few other patients were processed with MiXCR and VDJtools. Because the origin of CDR3 nucleotide sequences shared between donor and recipient could not be assigned, those sequences were removed. To count as alloreactive, a clone needed at least 2-fold expansion over unstimulated cells and a minimum CFSE-low frequency of 0.002% (template counts) or 0.001% (read counts). Mappable clones were those detected in sequenced pre-transplant spleen, lymph node, or MLR CFSE-low populations of the donor or recipient. The cumulative frequency of alloreactive clones was calculated as a percentage of all sequences, weighted by copy number. In its TCRdb copy, this immuneACCESS table keeps in-frame sequences only and misses some clones. Where compared with another copy, unresolved V genes explain less than half of these, and the others have no known cause. The V and J calls and clone size are taken from that table; D and trimming were inferred from the DNA. The sample yields 95,000 to 100,000 clones; 86% were counted once. The ten largest clonotypes hold almost 1.5% of the sample.

In regard to this clone: Its recognized antigen is unknown. No per-base quality is available; no much larger clone lies one base away.

Blood samples were collected up to 4 times in the first month after transplant and then at least monthly when available. The sequence is built from TRBV9 and TRBJ2-1; the central 12 bases match TRBD2. The input for sequencing was PBMCs, taken 255 days after intestinal transplant. This receptor was taken from a human patient who received an intestinal transplant, so some T cells may come from the graft donor. The nucleotide sequence is TGTGCCAGCAGCGCAGGGACTAGCGGGCTCAATGAGCAGTTCTTC. This sequence encodes CASSAGTSGLNEQFF.